The 15 T cell receptor beta chains below were found in one sample sequenced in a study of blood T cell repertoires in COVID-19. Using immunoSEQ multiplex PCR, the repertoire was profiled, and TCRdb retains in-frame clones only, with some absent. The sample has 30,000 to 35,000 clones; around 73% are singletons. Sample: peripheral blood. The receptors stem from a woman aged 55-70 years with acute or convalescent COVID-19.

The V call is TRBV6-6, the J call TRBJ1-2; D gene ambiguous. V was trimmed by 5 bases and J by 2 bases, leaving 9 bases between them. The germline gives CDR1 MNHNY, CDR2 SVGAGI (reference sequence). The CDR3 runs to 13 residues. The CDR3 loop reads CASSTAINYGYTF. CDR3 bases: TGTGCCAGCAGTACAGCTATCAACTATGGCTACACCTTC.

This rearrangement joins TRBV7-9 to TRBJ2-5; TRBD2 matches 7 bases. The CDR3 has 17 amino acids. The ends lost 4 bases at V and 1 base at J; junction bases unmatched: 12. Germline V gene data show CDR1 as SEHNR and CDR2 as FQNEAQ (reference sequence). The CDR3 DNA reads as TGTGCCAGCAGCTCGCTAATCCGGGGGGTGCTCCAAGAGACCCAGTACTTC. Protein sequence: CASSSLIRGVLQETQYF.

The V call is TRBV28, the J call TRBJ2-3; 8 nucleotides agree with TRBD2. There are 14 residues in the CDR3. The germline CDR1 and CDR2 sequences are MDHEN and SYDVKM. V was pared by 8 bases and J by 6 bases, with 10 bases of the junction left unmatched. The CDR3 DNA sequence: TGTGCCAGCGCGCGGGAGGTTTTCGAGGATACGCAGTATTTT. Amino acids: CASAREVFEDTQYF.

This chain connects TRBV24-1 to TRBJ2-7; 7 bases line up with TRBD1. The CDR3 has 14 residues. Germline CDR1 and CDR2: KGHDR and SFDVKD. Trimming at V came to 4 bases and at J to 5 bases, leaving 7 bases not matched to a gene. The CDR3 is CATSDRGTGDEQYF. CDR3 coding DNA: TGTGCCACCAGTGACCGCGGAACAGGGGACGAGCAGTACTTC.

This chain connects TRBV3-1 (or the pseudogene TRBV3-2) to TRBJ2-7; 8 positions agree with TRBD1. The CDR3 is 13 amino acids. Trimming took 9 bases from V and 0 from J; bases not matched to a gene: 4. Germline assignment: CDR1 LGHDT and CDR2 YNNKEL (reference sequence). This chain's CDR3 is CASQQGASYEQYF. The CDR3 coding sequence is TGTGCCAGTCAGCAGGGGGCCTCCTACGAGCAGTACTTC.

The chain joins TRBV3-1 (or the pseudogene TRBV3-2) to TRBJ2-7; 9 bases are shared with TRBD2. J was trimmed by 0 bases and V by 1 base; bases with no gene match: 4. The germline V gene encodes CDR1 LGHDT and CDR2 YNNKEL (reference sequence). There are 16 residues in the CDR3. The CDR3 region is CASSQGLAATSYEQYF. The CDR3 DNA sequence: TGTGCCAGCAGCCAAGGACTAGCGGCGACCTCCTACGAGCAGTACTTC.

CDR3 loop: CASSESNSGGDTDTQYF. CDR3 coding DNA: TGTGCCAGCAGTGAATCTAATAGCGGGGGGGACACAGATACGCAGTATTTT. This rearrangement joins TRBV6-1 to TRBJ2-3, with 11 positions matching TRBD2. V lost 2 bases and J lost 2; bases outside the gene matches: 6. The CDR3 is 17 residues long. In germline, CDR1 is MNHNS, CDR2 SASEGT.

CDR3 in amino acids: CASSDWGEIYQETQYF. The CDR3 region has the DNA TGTGCCAGCAGTGACTGGGGGGAAATTTACCAAGAGACCCAGTACTTC. The chain couples TRBV6-1 to TRBJ2-5; a possible D gene is TRBD2 (6 bases). Germline values: CDR1 MNHNS, CDR2 SASEGT. V lost 3 bases and J 0 bases, leaving 14 bases between the germline ends. This CDR3 comprises 16 residues.

The rearrangement uses TRBV20-1 and TRBJ1-1; D possibly corresponds to TRBD1 (5 bases). The germline CDR1 and CDR2 sequences are DFQATT and SNEGSKA (reference sequence). V lost 3 bases and J lost 0, with 11 bases in between. The CDR3 totals 14 residues. Here the CDR3 reads CSASRKGMNTEAFF. The CDR3 DNA is TGCAGTGCTAGTAGGAAGGGGATGAACACTGAAGCTTTCTTT.

The chain employs TRBV7-3 and TRBJ2-5; D perhaps matches TRBD2 (5 bases). V lost 5 bases and J lost 5, with 18 bases in between. Germline assignment: CDR1 SGHTA and CDR2 FQGTGA. The CDR3 covers 15 residues. CDR3 loop: CASSRTPSPTETQYF. CDR3 nucleotides: TGTGCCAGCAGCCGGACTCCCTCTCCTACGGAGACCCAGTACTTC.

The chain couples TRBV10-1 to TRBJ2-2; D is perhaps TRBD1 (5 bases). Trimming cost V 0 bases and J 7 bases, with 12 bases left between them. The germline V gene has CDR1 WNHNN and CDR2 SYGVQD (reference sequence). The CDR3 sequence is 15 residues long. DNA of the CDR3: TGCGCCAGCAGTGAGTCACCAGGGTACGGCGGGGAGCTGTTTTTT. This sequence encodes CASSESPGYGGELFF.

The chain joins TRBV10-1 to TRBJ1-5; 7 positions match TRBD1. Germline CDR1 is WNHNN and CDR2 is SYGVQD (reference sequence). J gave up 4 bases and V 3 bases, and 9 bases lay outside the gene matches. The CDR3 totals 16 residues. As DNA, the CDR3 is TGCGCCAGCAGTGACCCCCGCGGGACAGAGAATCAGCCCCAGCATTTT. Its translation: CASSDPRGTENQPQHF.

The chain is built from TRBV7-3 and TRBJ2-1; D is unresolved. CDR1 is SGHTA, CDR2 FQGTGA, per germline. This CDR3 is built from 13 residues. Trimming took 5 bases from V and 4 from J, leaving 9 bases between them. The CDR3 loop reads CASSAQIYNEQFF. The CDR3 DNA sequence: TGTGCCAGCAGCGCACAAATTTACAATGAGCAGTTCTTC.

There are a few counts of this clone. This chain links TRBV19 with TRBJ1-2; no reliable D call. V was trimmed by 5 bases and J by 2 bases, leaving 9 bases between them. CDR1 is LNHDA and CDR2 is SQIVND in the germline V gene (reference sequence). CDR3 size: 13 residues. The CDR3 region has the DNA TGTGCCAGTAGTCGAGGATTCAACTATGGCTACACCTTC. Translated, it gives CASSRGFNYGYTF.

This sequence joins TRBV5-6 and TRBJ2-4; D not certain. The CDR3 has 16 amino acids. Germline CDR1 SGHDT, CDR2 YYEEEE. V dropped 6 bases and J dropped 0 bases, with 16 bases sitting between them. For the CDR3, the DNA is TGTGCCAGCACTCCCCCGGAGATTCTAGCCAAAAACATTCAGTACTTC. This translates into CASTPPEILAKNIQYF.